Following are 14 T cell receptor beta chains from one sample sequenced in a study of response to subunit inactivated influenza vaccine. TCRdb re-called the RT-PCR reads with MiXCR, one entry per CDR3 protein. The sample carries under 800,000 distinct CDR3 sequences, approximately 15% recorded once. The sequences come from PBMCs from blood, collected less than 15 days before vaccination. Receptors were obtained from a man in his fifties who received an inactivated influenza vaccine.

The chain recombines TRBV5-6 with TRBJ2-4, with unresolved D. The length of the CDR3 is 16 residues. The germline V gene has CDR1 SGHDT and CDR2 YYEEEE. Trimming stripped 4 bases from V and 1 base from J, with 15 bases between. CDR3 sequence (DNA): TGTGCCAGCAGCCTAGGCCCTCCCGGGGCCAAAAACATTCAGTACTTC. Residues: CASSLGPPGAKNIQYF.

This clonotype was counted at least ten times. The V and J genes are TRBV7-8 and TRBJ2-1; 11 bases agree with TRBD2. The germline gives CDR1 SGHVS, CDR2 FQNEAQ. CDR3 size: 17 residues. V lost 4 bases and J lost 7; bases outside the gene matches: 12. CDR3 protein: CASSSKRPSGRWNEQFF. DNA for the CDR3: TGTGCCAGCAGCTCCAAACGTCCTAGCGGGAGGTGGAATGAGCAGTTCTTC.

This clonotype occurred a few times. The chain employs TRBV15 and TRBJ1-2; D not certain. Germline CDR1 and CDR2: LNHNV and YYDKDF (reference sequence). The V end was cut by 0 bases, the J end by 5 bases, with 16 bases between. The CDR3 extends over 16 amino acids. The CDR3 DNA sequence: TGTGCCACCAGCAGAGACCCGGCGCGGGCTACTTATGGCTACACCTTC. It codes for CATSRDPARATYGYTF.

This clonotype was counted once. The chain uses TRBV24-1 and TRBJ2-1; the match to TRBD1 covers 8 bases. V dropped 4 bases and J dropped 8; count of bases not matched to a gene: 9. Germline V gives CDR1 KGHDR, CDR2 SFDVKD. This CDR3 is built from 15 residues. The CDR3 sequence: CATSEWTGSRDEQFF. CDR3 coding DNA: TGTGCCACCAGTGAATGGACAGGGAGTCGAGATGAGCAGTTCTTC.

This clonotype was seen many times. The J gene is TRBJ2-3, the V gene TRBV6-2 or TRBV6-3; tentatively, D is TRBD1 or TRBD2 (5 bases each). The CDR3 is made up of 12 amino acids. Germline CDR1 and CDR2: MNHEY and SVGEGT. Trimming removed 6 bases at V and 3 bases at J, with 7 bases between. The CDR3 DNA sequence: TGTGCCAGCAGCTGGGGGACAGATACGCAGTATTTT. It yields the protein CASSWGTDTQYF.

V gene TRBV5-1 combines with J gene TRBJ2-1; possibly TRBD1 or TRBD2 for D (5 bases each). Between the trimmed V and J ends, which lost 5 bases and 0 bases, there was a span of 15 bases. This CDR3 spans 16 amino acids. From germline, CDR1 is SGHRS and CDR2 YFSETQ. CDR3 DNA: TGCGCCAGCAGTTTAGGGTGGGGGAGCTCCTACAATGAGCAGTTCTTC. Translation gives CASSLGWGSSYNEQFF.

There are a few counts of this clonotype. The gene calls are TRBV5-1 and TRBJ2-7, with TRBD1 as a possible D gene (6 bases). Germline lookup yields CDR1 SGHRS and CDR2 YFSETQ. Deletions cut 4 bases from V and 2 bases from J, with 10 bases between. The CDR3 has 13 residues. The CDR3 region is CASSEDRAYEQYF. As DNA, the CDR3 is TGCGCCAGCAGCGAGGACAGAGCCTACGAGCAGTACTTC.

V is TRBV20-1 and J is TRBJ2-3; tentatively, D is TRBD1 (6 bases). Trimming left V 0 bases short and J 2 bases short, with 15 bases between. The CDR3 runs to 16 residues. CDR1 is DFQATT and CDR2 is SNEGSKA in the germline V gene (reference sequence). Written as DNA, the CDR3 is TGCAGTGCTAGAGATCACAGGGCCTTCTACACAGATACGCAGTATTTT. Its protein product is CSARDHRAFYTDTQYF.

This clonotype was recorded once. The gene calls are TRBV7-9 and TRBJ2-2, with D possibly TRBD1 on 6 matching bases. Per the germline V gene, CDR1 is SEHNR and CDR2 is FQNEAQ (reference sequence). V lost 5 bases, J lost 5 bases, and 15 bases lay in between. The CDR3 length is 15 residues. CDR3 amino acids: CASSPGQRRTGELFF. DNA for the CDR3: TGTGCCAGCAGCCCCGGACAGCGACGGACCGGGGAGCTGTTTTTT.

V gene TRBV7-2 combines with J gene TRBJ2-7; a weak D match, TRBD2 (5 bases). CDR3 length: 15 residues. Germline lookup yields CDR1 SGHTA and CDR2 FQGNSA. Trimming took 6 bases from V and 2 from J, leaving 17 bases between them. Written as DNA, the CDR3 is TGTGCCAGCAGTAACGGAAACGGGAAGGCCTACGAGCAGTACTTC. Its protein product is CASSNGNGKAYEQYF.

The rearrangement joins TRBV5-1 to TRBJ1-2; D unclear. There are 15 residues in the CDR3. Trimming removed 1 base from V and 4 bases from J, with 14 bases in between. Germline lookup yields CDR1 SGHRS and CDR2 YFSETQ. The CDR3 nucleotides read TGCGCCAGCAGCTTGAGTGCGGAGGTTGGCTATGGCTACACCTTC. Translating it yields CASSLSAEVGYGYTF.

This clonotype was seen just once. The chain employs TRBV7-9 and TRBJ2-5, with 8 nucleotides matching TRBD2. The CDR3 runs to 16 residues. With V trimmed by 5 bases and J by 4 bases, 12 bases remained unmatched. Germline V gives CDR1 SEHNR, CDR2 FQNEAQ (reference sequence). The CDR3 sequence: CASSLDGRGVRETQYF. In DNA form, the CDR3 reads TGTGCCAGCAGCCTCGACGGGCGGGGGGTACGAGAGACCCAGTACTTC.

This clonotype was counted a few times. The gene calls are TRBV5-1 and TRBJ2-2, with D uncertain. Trimming took off 4 bases at V and 7 bases at J, with 14 bases between the two ends. This CDR3 has 14 amino acids. CDR1 and CDR2 from the germline V gene are SGHRS and YFSETQ. CDR3 DNA sequence: TGCGCCAGCAGCCCCACTTTGGAGATCGGGGAGCTGTTTTTT. This translates into CASSPTLEIGELFF. The full variable domain, its missing parts supplied by reference TRBV5-1 and TRBJ2-2, is KAGVTQTPRYLIKTRGQQVTLSCSPISGHRSVSWYQQTPGQGLQFLFEYFSETQRNKGNFPGRFSGRQFSNSRSEMNVSTLELGDSALYLCASSPTLEIGELFFGEGSRLTVL.

This clonotype showed up many times. The chain has TRBV15 and TRBJ1-1, with TRBD1 as a possible D gene (5 bases). Looked up from germline, CDR1 is LNHNV and CDR2 is YYDKDF (reference sequence). This CDR3 is built from 15 residues. V was clipped by 0 bases and J by 1 base, with 9 bases between them. DNA for the CDR3: TGTGCCACCAGCAGAGATCTTAGGGGGAACACTGAAGCTTTCTTT. Translation gives CATSRDLRGNTEAFF.